This TCR beta chain came from a study of Tregs in tolerant kidney transplant recipients. General study findings and limits: Validation in larger populations is needed because few patients were studied. This study did not directly address biological reproducibility.

Clones were read by immunoSEQ multiplex PCR, and TCRdb kept only the in-frame ones, dropping some. The repertoire holds about 240,000 clones, with about four fifths as singletons. On this clone: Its antigen is currently unknown. The sample carries other DNA sequences with the same CDR3.

Thawed PBMCs were FACS-sorted into unstimulated CD4+CD25+CD127- regulatory T cells, CD4+CD25- non-regulatory cells, CD4 and CD8 cells. V shed 6 bases and J 2 bases; nucleotides not matched to a gene: 11. Germline-derived CDR1 and CDR2 are SQVTM and ANQGSEA. The CDR3 extends over 15 amino acids. The chain couples TRBV29-1 to TRBJ2-7; 9 bases align to TRBD1. Sequences were obtained from CD4+ T cells from blood. The clonotype was recovered from a human donor in good health. CDR3 protein: CSVNFPRQGAYEQYF. In nucleotides, the CDR3 is TGCAGCGTCAACTTTCCTAGACAGGGGGCCTACGAGCAGTACTTC.